This section outlines one T cell receptor beta chain sequence together with its context. The data were obtained in a study of blood T cell repertoires in COVID-19. As for the study in general: Collection of acute and convalescent COVID-19 samples took place in the United States, Italy and Spain. Sources were T cells, B-cell-depleted T cells, or PBMCs; the material itself was cDNA or gDNA.

Sequencing was performed with immunoSEQ multiplex PCR; in TCRdb, only in-frame clones are kept and a portion is missing. The sample lists about 100,000 clones; almost 90% were seen once. Sequenced input: peripheral blood. This receptor was obtained from a human donor in a cohort sampled during active COVID-19.

CDR3 coding DNA: TGTGCCAGCAGCCGGGGACTGGGTGAAAAACTGTTTTTT. Its translation is CASSRGLGEKLFF. This chain uses TRBV28 with TRBJ1-4; a possible D gene is TRBD1 (5 bases). From germline, CDR1 is MDHEN and CDR2 SYDVKM. The CDR3 extends over 13 amino acids. The V gene lost 6 bases and the J gene lost 7 bases, with 12 bases spanning the gap.